The clone carrying this T cell receptor beta chain was recorded at least ten times. Its antigen is as yet unknown. The data were taken from a study of HIV-infected patients and healthy controls. General study findings and limits: Healthy control repertoires had roughly threefold more distinct CDR3s than untreated HIV+ repertoires, and higher Shannon diversity. MAIT alpha-chain CDR3s were frequent in healthy controls, depleted in HIV+. Donor HLA types were not determined in the study.

The repertoire came from unfractionated whole blood and reflected all unsorted peripheral T cells. Reverse transcription used 500 to 550 ng RNA and constant-region primers for alpha and beta. Alpha and beta chain libraries were made separately by chain-specific third strand synthesis with multiplexing indices. In TCRdb, the 5' RACE reads were re-called with MiXCR into one record per CDR3 protein. The data hold 15,000 to 20,000 distinct CDR3 sequences, with around 10% observed a single time. V was clipped by 5 bases and J by 3 bases; unmatched bases: 12. CDR1 and CDR2 from the germline V gene are KGHDR and SFDVKD. This CDR3 contains 17 residues.

This chain links TRBV24-1 with TRBJ2-5; 9 nucleotides match TRBD1. The sample consisted of blood. This clonotype was sampled from an adult in good health. The CDR3 bases are TGTGCCACCAGTGCCGCATCAGGGACAGGGTACAAAGAGACCCAGTACTTC. It is translated as CATSAASGTGYKETQYF.